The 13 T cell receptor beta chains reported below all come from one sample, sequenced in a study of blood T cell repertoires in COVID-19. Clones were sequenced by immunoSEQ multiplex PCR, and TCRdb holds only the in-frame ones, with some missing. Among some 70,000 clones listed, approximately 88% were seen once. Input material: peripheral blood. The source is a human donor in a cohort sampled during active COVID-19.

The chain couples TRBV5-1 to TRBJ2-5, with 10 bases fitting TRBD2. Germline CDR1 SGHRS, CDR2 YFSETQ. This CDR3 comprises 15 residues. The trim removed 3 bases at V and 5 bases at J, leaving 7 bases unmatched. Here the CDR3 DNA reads TGCGCCAGCAGCTGGGGGACTAGCGTTCGGGAGACCCAGTACTTC. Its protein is CASSWGTSVRETQYF.

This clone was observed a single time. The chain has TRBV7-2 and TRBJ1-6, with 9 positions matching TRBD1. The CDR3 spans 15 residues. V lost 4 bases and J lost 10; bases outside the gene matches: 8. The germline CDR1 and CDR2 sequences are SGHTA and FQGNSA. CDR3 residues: CASSSRDRDLSPLHF. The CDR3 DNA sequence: TGTGCCAGCAGCTCCCGGGACAGGGATTTGTCACCCCTCCACTTT.

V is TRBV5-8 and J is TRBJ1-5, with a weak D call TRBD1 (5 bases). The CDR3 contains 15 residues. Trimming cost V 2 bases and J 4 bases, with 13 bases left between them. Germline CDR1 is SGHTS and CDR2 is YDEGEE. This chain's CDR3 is CASSFTGRANQPQHF. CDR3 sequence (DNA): TGTGCCAGCAGCTTTACCGGCAGGGCAAATCAGCCCCAGCATTTT.

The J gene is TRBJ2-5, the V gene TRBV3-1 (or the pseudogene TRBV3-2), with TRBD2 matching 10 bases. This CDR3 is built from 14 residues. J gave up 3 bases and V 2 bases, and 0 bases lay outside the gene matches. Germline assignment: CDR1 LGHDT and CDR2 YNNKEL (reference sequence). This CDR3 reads CASSQLAGEETQYF. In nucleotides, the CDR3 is TGTGCCAGCAGCCAACTAGCGGGGGAAGAGACCCAGTACTTC.

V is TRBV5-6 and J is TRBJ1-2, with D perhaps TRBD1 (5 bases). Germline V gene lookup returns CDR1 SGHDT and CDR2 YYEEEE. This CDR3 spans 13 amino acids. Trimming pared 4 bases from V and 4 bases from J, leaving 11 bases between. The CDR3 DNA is TGTGCCAGCAGCCCGGGGGGATCCTATGGCTACACCTTC. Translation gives CASSPGGSYGYTF.

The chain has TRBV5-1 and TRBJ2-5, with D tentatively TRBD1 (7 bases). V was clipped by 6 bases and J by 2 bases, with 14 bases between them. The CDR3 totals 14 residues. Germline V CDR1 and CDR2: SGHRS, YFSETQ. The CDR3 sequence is CASTFGGQQETQYF. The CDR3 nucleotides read TGCGCCAGCACCTTCGGGGGACAGCAAGAGACCCAGTACTTC.

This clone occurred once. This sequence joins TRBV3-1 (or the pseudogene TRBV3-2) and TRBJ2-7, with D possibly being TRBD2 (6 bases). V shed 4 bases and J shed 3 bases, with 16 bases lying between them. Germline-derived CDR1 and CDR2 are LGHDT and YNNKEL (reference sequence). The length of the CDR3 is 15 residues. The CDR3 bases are TGTGCCAGCAGCCTAAGGACACTGGGGGGCTACGAGCAGTACTTC. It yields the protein CASSLRTLGGYEQYF.

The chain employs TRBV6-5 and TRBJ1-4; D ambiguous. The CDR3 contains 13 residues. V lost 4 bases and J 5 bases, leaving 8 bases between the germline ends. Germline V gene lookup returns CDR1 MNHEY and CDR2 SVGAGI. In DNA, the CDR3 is TGTGCCAGCAGTTCCAGCGGAAATGAAAAACTGTTTTTT. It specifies CASSSSGNEKLFF.

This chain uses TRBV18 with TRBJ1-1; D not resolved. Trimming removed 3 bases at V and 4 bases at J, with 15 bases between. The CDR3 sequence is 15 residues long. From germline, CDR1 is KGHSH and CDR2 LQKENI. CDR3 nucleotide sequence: TGTGCCAGCTCACCTATGGAGACCACGGGCACTGAAGCTTTCTTT. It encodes CASSPMETTGTEAFF. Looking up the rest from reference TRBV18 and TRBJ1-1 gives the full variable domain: NAGVMQNPRHLVRRRGQEARLRCSPMKGHSHVYWYRQLPEEGLKFMVYLQKENIIDESGMPKERFSAEFPKEGPSILRIQQVVRGDSAAYFCASSPMETTGTEAFFGQGTRLTVV.

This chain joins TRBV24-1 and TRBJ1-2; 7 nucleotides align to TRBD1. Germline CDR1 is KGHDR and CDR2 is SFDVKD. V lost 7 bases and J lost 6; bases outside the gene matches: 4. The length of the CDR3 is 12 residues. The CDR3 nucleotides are TGTGCCACCAGCGGGACAGTGGATGGCTACACCTTC. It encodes CATSGTVDGYTF.

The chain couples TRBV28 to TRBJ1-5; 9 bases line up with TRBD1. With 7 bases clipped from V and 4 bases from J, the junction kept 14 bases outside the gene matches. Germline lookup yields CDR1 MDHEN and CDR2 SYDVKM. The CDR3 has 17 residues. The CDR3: CASNPGTGSGRNQPQHF. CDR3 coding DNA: TGTGCCAGCAACCCCGGGACAGGGTCTGGGAGAAATCAGCCCCAGCATTTT.

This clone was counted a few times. The chain's CDR3 is CASSYSNTGNTGELFF. The CDR3 region has the DNA TGTGCCAGCAGTTACTCTAATACAGGGAACACCGGGGAGCTGTTTTTT. V is TRBV6-5 and J is TRBJ2-2, with D perhaps matching TRBD1 (5 bases). Deletions cut 0 bases from V and 1 base from J, with 9 bases between. Germline CDR1 and CDR2: MNHEY and SVGAGI. This CDR3 comprises 16 residues.

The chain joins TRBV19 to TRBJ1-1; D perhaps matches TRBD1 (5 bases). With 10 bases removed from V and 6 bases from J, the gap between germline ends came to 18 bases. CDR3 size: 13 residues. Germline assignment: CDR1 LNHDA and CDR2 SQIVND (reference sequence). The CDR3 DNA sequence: TGTGCCATTTCGGAGGGACGTGGGGCTGAAGCTTTCTTT. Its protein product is CAISEGRGAEAFF.